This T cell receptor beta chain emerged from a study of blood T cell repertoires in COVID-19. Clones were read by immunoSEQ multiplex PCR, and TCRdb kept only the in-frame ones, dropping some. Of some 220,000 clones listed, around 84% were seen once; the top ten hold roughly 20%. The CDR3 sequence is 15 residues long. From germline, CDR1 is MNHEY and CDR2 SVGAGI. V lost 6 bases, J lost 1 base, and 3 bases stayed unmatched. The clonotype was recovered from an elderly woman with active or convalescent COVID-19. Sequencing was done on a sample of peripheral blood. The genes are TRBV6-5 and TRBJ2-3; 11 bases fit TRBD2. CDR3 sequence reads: CASRLAGVGTDTQYF. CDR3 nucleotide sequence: TGTGCCAGCAGACTAGCGGGAGTGGGCACAGATACGCAGTATTTT.